The 21 T cell receptor beta chains reported below all come from one sample, sequenced in a study of blood T cell repertoires in COVID-19. Libraries were prepared by immunoSEQ multiplex PCR; TCRdb keeps only in-frame clonotypes and omits some of them. Of 150,000 to 200,000 clones listed, roughly 80% are singletons. Sequenced material: PBMCs or T cells enriched from blood (not recorded which). The receptors were sampled from a woman in her sixties or seventies who had recovered from COVID-19.

The chain uses TRBV5-4 and TRBJ2-7; possibly TRBD2 for D (5 bases). The CDR3 runs 15 residues. CDR1 and CDR2 (germline): SGHNT, YYREEE (reference sequence). Trimming removed 0 bases from V and 3 bases from J, with 13 bases in between. The CDR3, as DNA: TGTGCCAGCAGCTTGGCGTTGGGAGCCAACTACGAGCAGTACTTC. Encoded protein: CASSLALGANYEQYF.

V gene TRBV19 combines with J gene TRBJ2-2; possible D gene TRBD2, 7 bases. The V end was cut by 10 bases, the J end by 1 base, with 16 bases between. CDR3 size: 15 residues. The germline CDR1 and CDR2 sequences are LNHDA and SQIVND (reference sequence). CDR3: CATTLGGGNTGELFF. Here the CDR3 DNA reads TGTGCCACCACCCTAGGGGGGGGGAACACCGGGGAGCTGTTTTTT.

The V call is TRBV6-5, the J call TRBJ2-3; possibly TRBD1 for D (5 bases). V was cut by 0 bases and J by 3 bases, with 7 bases left in between. Germline CDR1 and CDR2: MNHEY and SVGAGI. This CDR3 is built from 14 residues. The CDR3 sequence: CASSYSTVTDTQYF. CDR3 DNA sequence: TGTGCCAGCAGTTACTCGACAGTAACAGATACGCAGTATTTT.

The chain combines TRBV20-1 with TRBJ2-7, with 9 bases that match TRBD2. Trimming at V came to 3 bases and at J to 3 bases, leaving 3 bases not matched to a gene. Germline V CDR1 and CDR2: DFQATT, SNEGSKA (reference sequence). The CDR3 has 13 residues. CDR3 protein: CSASVAGVYEQYF. The DNA for the CDR3 is TGCAGTGCTAGTGTAGCGGGGGTCTACGAGCAGTACTTC.

This chain links TRBV10-3 with TRBJ1-2, with 7 bases fitting TRBD1. With 4 bases clipped from V and 7 bases from J, the junction kept 3 bases outside the gene matches. CDR1 and CDR2 from the germline V gene are ENHRY and SYGVKD. There are 12 residues in the CDR3. The CDR3 DNA sequence: TGTGCCATCAGTGGTACAGGGGTTGGCTACACCTTC. Its translation is CAISGTGVGYTF.

The genes are TRBV3-1 (or the pseudogene TRBV3-2) and TRBJ1-4; a weak D match, TRBD1 (6 bases). From germline, CDR1 is LGHDT and CDR2 YNNKEL (reference sequence). The V and J ends lost 0 bases and 7 bases respectively, with 12 bases between them. The CDR3 is 15 amino acids. For the CDR3, the DNA is TGTGCCAGCAGCCAAGACACCCAGGGGTCTGAAAAACTGTTTTTT. Its translation is CASSQDTQGSEKLFF.

The sample holds a few counts of this clone. The chain is built from TRBV11-2 and TRBJ1-2; weak D call: TRBD1 (5 bases). V was cut by 1 base and J by 1 base, with 16 bases left in between. This CDR3 region has 17 residues. Germline V gene data show CDR1 as SGHAT and CDR2 as FQNNGV. The CDR3 spells CASSLGGGAGFNYGYTF. CDR3 DNA sequence: TGTGCCAGCAGCTTAGGGGGTGGGGCGGGGTTTAACTATGGCTACACCTTC.

The J gene is TRBJ2-5, the V gene TRBV2, with 7 bases matching TRBD2. The CDR3 has 15 amino acids. Looked up from germline, CDR1 is SNHLY and CDR2 is FYNNEI. The J segment lost 6 bases and the V segment lost 2 bases, leaving 9 bases of the junction unmatched. CDR3 bases: TGTGCCAGCAGTGAAACTTTGTCTAGCGGAAAGACCCAGTACTTC. Translating it yields CASSETLSSGKTQYF.

The chain recombines TRBV13 with TRBJ1-2; a weak D match, TRBD1 (5 bases). Between the trimmed V and J ends, which lost 7 bases and 2 bases, there was a span of 17 bases. The CDR3 has 15 residues. The germline gives CDR1 PRHDT, CDR2 FYEKMQ (reference sequence). CDR3 bases: TGTGCCAGCACAACCTGGGGGGACGGCAACTATGGCTACACCTTC. Translation gives CASTTWGDGNYGYTF.

The chain links TRBV19 to TRBJ2-1, with D possibly matching TRBD1 (6 bases). Per germline, CDR1 LNHDA and CDR2 SQIVND (reference sequence). V was trimmed by 3 bases and J by 9 bases, leaving 18 bases between them. The CDR3 has 15 residues. CDR3 in amino acids: CASSIIGPGAFEQFF. The CDR3 DNA reads as TGTGCCAGTAGTATTATCGGGCCAGGGGCTTTTGAGCAGTTCTTC.

The chain employs TRBV21-1 and TRBJ2-2; TRBD1 was called by the table and not checked on the DNA. TRBV21-1 has pseudogene status. This CDR3 region has 19 residues. As DNA, the CDR3 is TGTGCCAGCAGCAAAGGTTGTTTCATACAGGGGGGGATCACCGGGGAGCTGTTTTTT. It yields the protein CASSKGCFIQGGITGELFF.

V is TRBV3-1 (or the pseudogene TRBV3-2) and J is TRBJ1-1; D ambiguous. This CDR3 has 14 amino acids. Germline loops: CDR1 LGHDT, CDR2 YNNKEL (reference sequence). V dropped 4 bases and J dropped 2 bases, with 11 bases sitting between them. In DNA, the CDR3 is TGTGCCAGCAGCCCACGTGGCATAAACACTGAAGCTTTCTTT. Its protein is CASSPRGINTEAFF.

The chain joins TRBV12-3 or TRBV12-4 to TRBJ1-2; no clear D. The V end lost 5 bases, the J end lost 6 bases, and 7 bases lay between the germline ends. The CDR3 is made up of 11 amino acids. CDR3 protein: CASSRGHGYTF. CDR3 nucleotide sequence: TGTGCCAGCAGTCGCGGCCATGGCTACACCTTC.

J is TRBJ2-3 and V is TRBV14; a weak D match, TRBD1 (5 bases). Germline-derived CDR1 and CDR2 are SGHDN and FVKESK. The CDR3 runs 17 residues. The germline V and J ends were trimmed by 5 bases and 0 bases, with 18 bases remaining between them. DNA for the CDR3: TGTGCCAGCAGCGTTAGCAGGGCGGCCGCTAGCACAGATACGCAGTATTTT. This codes for CASSVSRAAASTDTQYF.

The CDR3 DNA sequence: TGTGCCAGTACCGATCAGACACGGTCCTTTGAAGCTTTCTTT. This codes for CASTDQTRSFEAFF. The chain has TRBV19 and TRBJ1-1, with D uncertain. Germline V lookup: CDR1 LNHDA, CDR2 SQIVND (reference sequence). The CDR3 is made up of 14 amino acids. Trimming removed 7 bases at V and 7 bases at J, with 19 bases between.

The chain combines TRBV7-2 with TRBJ1-1, with 9 bases fitting TRBD1. With 2 bases clipped from V and 4 bases from J, the junction kept 5 bases outside the gene matches. The CDR3 sequence is 15 residues long. CDR1 is SGHTA, CDR2 FQGNSA, per germline. The CDR3 spells CASSLLGQGVTEAFF. The CDR3 DNA is TGTGCCAGCAGCTTACTGGGACAGGGCGTCACTGAAGCTTTCTTT.

The chain couples TRBV4-1 to TRBJ1-1, with D unresolved. The CDR3 length is 12 residues. With 6 bases removed from V and 5 bases from J, the gap between germline ends came to 10 bases. Looked up from germline, CDR1 is MGHRA and CDR2 is YSYEKL. The CDR3: CASSRQKTEAFF. The CDR3 DNA reads TGCGCCAGCAGTCGACAAAAGACTGAAGCTTTCTTT.

The chain recombines TRBV9 with TRBJ2-1; 11 bases align to TRBD2. CDR1 and CDR2 (germline): SGDLS, YYNGEE. CDR3 length: 15 amino acids. V was pared by 4 bases and J by 8 bases, with 8 bases of the junction left unmatched. CDR3 residues: CASSPRTSGYDEQFF. The CDR3 DNA follows: TGTGCCAGCAGCCCTAGGACTAGCGGGTACGATGAGCAGTTCTTC.

The chain recombines TRBV11-1 with TRBJ2-1; 8 bases map to TRBD2. Trimming removed 1 base from V and 7 bases from J; junction bases left unmatched: 3. Germline CDR1 is SGHAT and CDR2 is FQDESV (reference sequence). This CDR3 has 14 residues. CDR3 sequence reads: CASSLDSGGNEQFF. The CDR3 region has the DNA TGTGCCAGCAGCTTAGACAGCGGGGGTAATGAGCAGTTCTTC.

The chain carries TRBV19 and TRBJ1-6; 7 positions match TRBD1. Per the germline V gene, CDR1 is LNHDA and CDR2 is SQIVND (reference sequence). Unmatched junction bases numbered 7, after V lost 7 bases and J lost 7 bases. The CDR3 has 14 amino acids. CDR3 region: CASTKGAGNSPLHF. DNA for the CDR3: TGTGCCAGTACCAAGGGGGCCGGGAATTCACCCCTCCACTTT.

The V gene is TRBV18, the J gene TRBJ1-1, with D maybe TRBD1 (5 bases). Germline V gives CDR1 KGHSH, CDR2 LQKENI. This CDR3 is built from 14 residues. V was shortened by 3 bases and J by 1 base, with 9 bases between the two germline ends. CDR3 residues: CASSPAQGNTEAFF. The CDR3 DNA reads as TGTGCCAGCTCACCGGCCCAGGGGAACACTGAAGCTTTCTTT.